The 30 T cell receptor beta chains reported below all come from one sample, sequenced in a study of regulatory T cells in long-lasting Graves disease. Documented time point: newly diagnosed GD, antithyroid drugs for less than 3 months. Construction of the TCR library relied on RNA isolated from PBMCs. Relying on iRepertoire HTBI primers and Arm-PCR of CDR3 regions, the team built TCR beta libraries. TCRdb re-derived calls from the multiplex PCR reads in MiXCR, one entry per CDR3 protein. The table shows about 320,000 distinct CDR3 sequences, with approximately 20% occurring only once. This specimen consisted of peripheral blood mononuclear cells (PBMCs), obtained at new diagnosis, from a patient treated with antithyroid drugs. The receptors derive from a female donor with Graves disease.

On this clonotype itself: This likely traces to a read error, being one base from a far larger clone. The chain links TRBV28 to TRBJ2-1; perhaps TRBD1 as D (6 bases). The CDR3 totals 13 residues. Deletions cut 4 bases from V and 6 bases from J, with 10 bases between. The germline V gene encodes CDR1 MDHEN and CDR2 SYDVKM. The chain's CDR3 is CASSSTGCNEQFF. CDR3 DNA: TGTGCCAGCAGTTCGACAGGTTGCAATGAGCAGTTCTTC.

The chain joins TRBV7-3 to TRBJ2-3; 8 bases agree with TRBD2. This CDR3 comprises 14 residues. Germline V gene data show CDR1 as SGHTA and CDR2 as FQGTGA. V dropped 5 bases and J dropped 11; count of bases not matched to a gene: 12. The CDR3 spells CASSTSGPAGGQYF. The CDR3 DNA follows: TGTGCCAGCAGCACTAGCGGTCCGGCGGGTGGGCAGTATTTT. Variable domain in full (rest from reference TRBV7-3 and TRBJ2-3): GAGVSQTPSNKVTEKGKYVELRCDPISGHTALYWYRQSLGQGPEFLIYFQGTGAADDSGLPNDRFFAVRPEGSVSTLKIQRTERGDSAVYLCASSTSGPAGGQYFGPGTRLTVL.

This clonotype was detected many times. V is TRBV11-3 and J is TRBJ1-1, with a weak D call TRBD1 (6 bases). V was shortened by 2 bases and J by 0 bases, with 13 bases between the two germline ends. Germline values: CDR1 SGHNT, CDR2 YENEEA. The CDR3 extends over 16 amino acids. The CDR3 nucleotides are TGTGCCAGCAGCTTAAGTTTTAGGACAGTGAACACTGAAGCTTTCTTT. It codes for CASSLSFRTVNTEAFF. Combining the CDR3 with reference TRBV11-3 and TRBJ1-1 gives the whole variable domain EAGVVQSPRYKIIEKKQPVAFWCNPISGHNTLYWYLQNLGQGPELLIRYENEEAVDDSQLPKDRFSAERLKGVDSTLKIQPAELGDSAVYLCASSLSFRTVNTEAFFGQGTRLTVV.

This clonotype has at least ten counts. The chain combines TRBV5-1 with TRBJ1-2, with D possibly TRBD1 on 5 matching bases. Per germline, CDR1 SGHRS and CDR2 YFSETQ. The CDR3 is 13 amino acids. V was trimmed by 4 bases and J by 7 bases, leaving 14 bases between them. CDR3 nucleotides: TGCGCCAGCAGCGTTGAAAGAGGGGCTGGCTACACCTTC. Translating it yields CASSVERGAGYTF.

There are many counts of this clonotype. The CDR3 nucleotides read TGTGCCAGCTCACCACTTTTTCTAGCTTACAATGAGCAGTTCTTC. As protein: CASSPLFLAYNEQFF. The J gene is TRBJ2-1, the V gene TRBV18, with D possibly TRBD2 on 5 matching bases. In germline, CDR1 is KGHSH, CDR2 LQKENI. V was pared by 1 base and J by 4 bases, with 11 bases between. The CDR3 is made up of 15 amino acids.

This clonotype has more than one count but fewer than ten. CDR3 sequence reads: CASSESLGGPNTEAFF. CDR3 DNA sequence: TGCGCCAGCAGTGAGTCTTTGGGGGGCCCTAACACTGAAGCTTTCTTT. The V and J genes are TRBV10-2 and TRBJ1-1; maybe TRBD1 (6 bases). The CDR3 is 16 residues long. The germline V and J ends were trimmed by 0 bases and 2 bases, with 13 bases remaining between them. Germline V CDR1 and CDR2: WSHSY, SAAADI.

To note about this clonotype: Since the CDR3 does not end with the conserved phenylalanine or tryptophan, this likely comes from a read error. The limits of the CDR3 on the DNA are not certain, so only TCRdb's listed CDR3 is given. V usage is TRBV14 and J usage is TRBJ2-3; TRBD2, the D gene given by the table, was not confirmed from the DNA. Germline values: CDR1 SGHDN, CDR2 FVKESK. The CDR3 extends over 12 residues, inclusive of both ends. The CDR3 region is CASSQILDSGCV.

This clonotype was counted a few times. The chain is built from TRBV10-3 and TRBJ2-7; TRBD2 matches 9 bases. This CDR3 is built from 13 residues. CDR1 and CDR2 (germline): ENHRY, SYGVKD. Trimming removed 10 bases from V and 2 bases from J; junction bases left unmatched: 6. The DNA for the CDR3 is TGTGCCACCGAGCGGGAGGTCGCCTACGAGCAGTACTTC. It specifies CATEREVAYEQYF.

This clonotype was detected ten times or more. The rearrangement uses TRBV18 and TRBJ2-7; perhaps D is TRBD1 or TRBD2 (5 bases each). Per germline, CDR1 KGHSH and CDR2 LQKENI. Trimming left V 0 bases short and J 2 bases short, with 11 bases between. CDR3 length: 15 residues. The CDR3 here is CASSPPGDGTYEQYF. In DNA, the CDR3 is TGTGCCAGCTCACCACCGGGGGACGGTACCTACGAGCAGTACTTC.

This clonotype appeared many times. The CDR3 here is CASSETGLAGELGETQYF. The DNA for the CDR3 is TGTGCCAGCAGCGAGACGGGACTAGCGGGAGAATTGGGGGAGACCCAGTACTTC. This chain joins TRBV9 and TRBJ2-5; TRBD2 aligns across 14 bases. The ends lost 3 bases at V and 5 bases at J; junction bases unmatched: 12. Germline CDR1 is SGDLS and CDR2 is YYNGEE. The CDR3 is 18 amino acids.

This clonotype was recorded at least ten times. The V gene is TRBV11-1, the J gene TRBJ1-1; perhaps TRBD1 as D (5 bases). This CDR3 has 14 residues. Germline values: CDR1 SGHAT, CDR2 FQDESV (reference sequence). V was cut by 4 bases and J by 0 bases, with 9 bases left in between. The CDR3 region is CASSWGLLNTEAFF. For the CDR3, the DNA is TGTGCCAGCAGCTGGGGACTGTTGAACACTGAAGCTTTCTTT.

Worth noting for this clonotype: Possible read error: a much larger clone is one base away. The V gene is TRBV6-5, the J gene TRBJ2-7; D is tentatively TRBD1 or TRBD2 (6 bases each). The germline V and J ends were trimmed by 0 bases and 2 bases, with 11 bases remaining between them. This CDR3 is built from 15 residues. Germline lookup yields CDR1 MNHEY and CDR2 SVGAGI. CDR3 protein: CASSYSKGGPYEQYF. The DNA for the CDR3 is TGTGCCAGCAGTTACTCGAAAGGGGGGCCCTACGAGCAGTACTTC.

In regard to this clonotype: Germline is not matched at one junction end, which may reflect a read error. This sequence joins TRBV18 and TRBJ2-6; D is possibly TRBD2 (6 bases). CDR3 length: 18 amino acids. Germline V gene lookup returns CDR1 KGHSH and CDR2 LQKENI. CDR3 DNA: TGTGCCAGCTCACCACTAGGACCGGGACTCTCTAGGGCCAACGTCCTGACTTTC. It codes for CASSPLGPGLSRANVLTF.

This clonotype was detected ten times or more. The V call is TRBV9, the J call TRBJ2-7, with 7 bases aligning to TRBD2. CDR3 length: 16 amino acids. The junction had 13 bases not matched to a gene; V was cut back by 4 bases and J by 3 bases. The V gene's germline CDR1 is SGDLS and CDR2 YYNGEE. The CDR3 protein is CASSPEATGLIYEQYF. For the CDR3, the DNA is TGTGCCAGCAGCCCAGAGGCTACGGGACTAATCTACGAGCAGTACTTC.

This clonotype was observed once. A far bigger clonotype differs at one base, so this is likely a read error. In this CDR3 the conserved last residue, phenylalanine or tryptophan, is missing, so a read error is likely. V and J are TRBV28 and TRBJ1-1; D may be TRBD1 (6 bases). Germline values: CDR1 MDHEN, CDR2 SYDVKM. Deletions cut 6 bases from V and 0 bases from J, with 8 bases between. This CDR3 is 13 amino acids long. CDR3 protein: CASRGQLNTEAFS. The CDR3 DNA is TGTGCCAGCAGAGGACAGTTGAACACTGAAGCTTTCTCT.

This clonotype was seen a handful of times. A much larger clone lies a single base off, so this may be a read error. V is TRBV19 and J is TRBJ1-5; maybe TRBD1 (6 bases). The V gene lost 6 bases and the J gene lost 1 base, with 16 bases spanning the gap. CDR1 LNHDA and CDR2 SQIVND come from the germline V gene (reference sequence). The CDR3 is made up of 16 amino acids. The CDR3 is CASRLGRGISNQPQHF. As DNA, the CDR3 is TGTGCCAGTAGATTGGGCAGGGGAATAAGCAATCAGCCCCAGCATTTT.

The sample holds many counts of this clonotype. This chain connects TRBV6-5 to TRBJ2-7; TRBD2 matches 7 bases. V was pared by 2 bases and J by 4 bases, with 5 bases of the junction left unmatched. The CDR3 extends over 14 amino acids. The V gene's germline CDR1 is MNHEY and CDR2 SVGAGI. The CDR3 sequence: CASSYGDYWYEQYF. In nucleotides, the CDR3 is TGTGCCAGCAGTTACGGGGACTACTGGTACGAGCAGTACTTC.

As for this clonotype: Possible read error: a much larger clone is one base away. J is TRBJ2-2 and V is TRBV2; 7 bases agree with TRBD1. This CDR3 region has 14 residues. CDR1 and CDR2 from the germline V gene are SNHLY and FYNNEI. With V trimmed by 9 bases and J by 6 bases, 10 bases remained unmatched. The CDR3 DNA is TGTGCCAGTAGGTACAGGGGACCCGCCGGGGAGCTGTTTTTT. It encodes CASRYRGPAGELFF.

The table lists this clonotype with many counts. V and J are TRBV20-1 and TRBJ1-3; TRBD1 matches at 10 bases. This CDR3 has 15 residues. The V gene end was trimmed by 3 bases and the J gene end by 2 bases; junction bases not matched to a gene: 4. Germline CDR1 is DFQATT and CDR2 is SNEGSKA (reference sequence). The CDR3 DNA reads TGCAGTGCTAGTTTGGGACAGGGGACTGGAAACACCATATATTTT. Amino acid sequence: CSASLGQGTGNTIYF.

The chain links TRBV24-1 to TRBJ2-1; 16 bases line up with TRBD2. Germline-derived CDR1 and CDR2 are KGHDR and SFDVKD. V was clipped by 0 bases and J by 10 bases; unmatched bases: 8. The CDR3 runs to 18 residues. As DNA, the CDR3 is TGTGCCACCAGTGATTTGGGGGGACTAGCGGGAGGGCCAGGAGAGCAGTTCTTC. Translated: CATSDLGGLAGGPGEQFF.

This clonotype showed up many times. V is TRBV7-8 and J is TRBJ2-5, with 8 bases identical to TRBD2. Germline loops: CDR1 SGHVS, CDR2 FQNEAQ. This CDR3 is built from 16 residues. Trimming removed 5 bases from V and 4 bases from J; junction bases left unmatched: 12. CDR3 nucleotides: TGTGCCAGCAGCCACCCGACCGGGACTAGGGGAGAGACCCAGTACTTC. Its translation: CASSHPTGTRGETQYF.

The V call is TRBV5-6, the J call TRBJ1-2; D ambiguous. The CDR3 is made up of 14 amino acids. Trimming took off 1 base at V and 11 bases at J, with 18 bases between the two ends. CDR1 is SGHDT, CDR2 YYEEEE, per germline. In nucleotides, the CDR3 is TGTGCCAGCAGCTTGTCCGTGTCCATATTGTCATACACCTTC. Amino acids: CASSLSVSILSYTF.

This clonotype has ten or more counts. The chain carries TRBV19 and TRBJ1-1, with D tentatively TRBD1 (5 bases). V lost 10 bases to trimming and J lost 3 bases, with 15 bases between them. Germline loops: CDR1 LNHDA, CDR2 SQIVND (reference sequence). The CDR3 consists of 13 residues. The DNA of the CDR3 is TGTGCCACCAAAGACAGAACCCACACTGAAGCTTTCTTT. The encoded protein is CATKDRTHTEAFF.

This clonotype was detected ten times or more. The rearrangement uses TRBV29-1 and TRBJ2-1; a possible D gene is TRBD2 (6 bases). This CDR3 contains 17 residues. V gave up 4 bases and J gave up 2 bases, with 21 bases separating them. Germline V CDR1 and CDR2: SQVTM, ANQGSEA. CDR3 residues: CSVAEGHSTLTYNEQFF. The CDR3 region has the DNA TGCAGCGTTGCGGAGGGCCACTCCACCTTAACCTACAATGAGCAGTTCTTC.

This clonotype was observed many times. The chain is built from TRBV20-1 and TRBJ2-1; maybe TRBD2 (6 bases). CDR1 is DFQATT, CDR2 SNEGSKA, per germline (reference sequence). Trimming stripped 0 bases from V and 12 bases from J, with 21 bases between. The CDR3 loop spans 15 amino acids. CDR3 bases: TGCAGTGCTAGAGAAGGAGCGGGCCACAAGCAAGGGCAGTTCTTC. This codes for CSAREGAGHKQGQFF.

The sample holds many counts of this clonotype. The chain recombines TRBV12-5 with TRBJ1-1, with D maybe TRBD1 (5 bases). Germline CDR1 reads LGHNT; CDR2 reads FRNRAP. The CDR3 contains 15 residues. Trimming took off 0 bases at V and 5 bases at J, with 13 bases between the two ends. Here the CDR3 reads CASGLVEQGGTEAFF. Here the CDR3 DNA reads TGTGCTAGTGGTTTGGTAGAGCAGGGAGGGACTGAAGCTTTCTTT.

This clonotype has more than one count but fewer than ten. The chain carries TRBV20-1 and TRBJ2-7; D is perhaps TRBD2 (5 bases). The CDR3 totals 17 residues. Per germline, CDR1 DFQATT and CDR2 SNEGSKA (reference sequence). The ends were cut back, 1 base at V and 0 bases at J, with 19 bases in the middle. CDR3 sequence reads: CSARALPGGRFSYEQYF. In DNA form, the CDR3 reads TGCAGTGCTAGAGCCTTACCAGGCGGGCGATTCTCCTACGAGCAGTACTTC.

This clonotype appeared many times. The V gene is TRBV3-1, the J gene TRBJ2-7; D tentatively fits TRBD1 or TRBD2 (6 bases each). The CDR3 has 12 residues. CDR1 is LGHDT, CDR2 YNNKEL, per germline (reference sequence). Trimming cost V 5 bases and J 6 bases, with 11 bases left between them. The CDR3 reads CASSWKGGEQYF. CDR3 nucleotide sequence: TGTGCCAGCAGCTGGAAGGGGGGCGAGCAGTACTTC.

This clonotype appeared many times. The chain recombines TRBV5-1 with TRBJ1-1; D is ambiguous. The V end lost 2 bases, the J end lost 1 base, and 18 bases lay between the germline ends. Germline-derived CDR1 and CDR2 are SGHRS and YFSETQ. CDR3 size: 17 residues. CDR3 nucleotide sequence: TGCGCCAGCAGCTTCGGCCTACAAGCCGGGGAGAACACTGAAGCTTTCTTT. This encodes CASSFGLQAGENTEAFF.

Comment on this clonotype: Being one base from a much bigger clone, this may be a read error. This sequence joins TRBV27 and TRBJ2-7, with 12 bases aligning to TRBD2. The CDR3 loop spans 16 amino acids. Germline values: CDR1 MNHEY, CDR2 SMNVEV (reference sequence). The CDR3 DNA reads TGTGCCAGCAGTTTATCCCTAGCGGGAGGGACCTACGGGCAGTACTTC. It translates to CASSLSLAGGTYGQYF.